The sequence of this TCR beta chain was determined in a study of T cell responses to AZD1222 COVID-19 vaccine. As for the study in general: Analyses pooled second doses at about 4 or about 12 weeks. Study-wide findings and caveats: Repertoires were sampled only after the peak T cell response.

Some clones are missing from TCRdb's copy, which holds only in-frame ones; the method was immunoSEQ multiplex PCR. The table records about 150,000 clones, 87% of them present only once. For this clone: What it binds is not known.

The V and J ends lost 4 bases and 11 bases respectively, with 17 bases between them. This CDR3 has 13 residues. The germline V gene has CDR1 SGHVS and CDR2 FNYEAQ. The origin of this receptor is an adult in good health. The source material was peripheral blood, sampled on day 0 of AZD1222 vaccination. The rearrangement links TRBV7-6 to TRBJ1-1; D remains ambiguous. The DNA of the CDR3 is TGTGCCAGCAGCTACTCCGGGCAAAGCGACGCTTTCTTT. It yields the protein CASSYSGQSDAFF.